This is a list of T cell receptor beta chains from one sample in a study of blood T cells in healthy people across ages. TCRdb re-derived calls from the 5' RACE reads in MiXCR, one entry per CDR3 protein. The sample yields approximately 800,000 distinct CDR3 sequences, 62% seen once. Source material: blood. Source of these receptors: a man aged 25 to 40 in good health. The CDR3 runs from the conserved cysteine through the conserved F or W. Fields, in order: clone size, J gene, V gene, D gene, CDR3 DNA, CDR3 protein. A D gene is named only where the DNA matches it firmly. Clone sizes are given selectively: once, few, many, or a class where the clone is expanded.

abundance: NA; j_gene: TRBJ2-7; v_gene: TRBV27; d_gene: TRBD1; CDR3nt: TGTGCCAGCAGTTACAGGGGGCGCCCCTACGAGCAGTACTTC; CDR3aa: CASSYRGRPYEQYF
abundance: NA; j_gene: TRBJ2-2; v_gene: TRBV7-3; d_gene: NA; CDR3nt: TGTGCCAGCAGCTTCGGGGCCTACACCGGGGAGCTGTTTTTT; CDR3aa: CASSFGAYTGELFF
abundance: NA; j_gene: TRBJ2-5; v_gene: TRBV27; d_gene: NA; CDR3nt: TGTGCCAGCAGAGAGGGTGGGACCCAGTACTTC; CDR3aa: CASREGGTQYF
abundance: NA; j_gene: TRBJ1-2; v_gene: TRBV4-3; d_gene: TRBD1; CDR3nt: TGCGCCAGCAGCCAAGAAGGACAGGGGCTCGGCTACACCTTC; CDR3aa: CASSQEGQGLGYTF
abundance: NA; j_gene: TRBJ2-7; v_gene: TRBV20-1; d_gene: NA; CDR3nt: TGCAGTGCTAGAGTCAGTGGGCAATACGAGCAGTACTTC; CDR3aa: CSARVSGQYEQYF
abundance: once; j_gene: TRBJ2-7; v_gene: TRBV12-3/TRBV12-4; d_gene: TRBD1; CDR3nt: TGTGCCAGCAGTTTAGCGCCCGACAGGGGGCACGAGCAGTACTTC; CDR3aa: CASSLAPDRGHEQYF
abundance: few; j_gene: TRBJ2-1; v_gene: TRBV11-3; d_gene: TRBD2; CDR3nt: TGTGCCAGCAGCTCAAGCATCGGGGGGGGCGGTGAGCAGTTCTTC; CDR3aa: CASSSSIGGGGEQFF
abundance: many; j_gene: TRBJ2-5; v_gene: TRBV2; d_gene: TRBD2; CDR3nt: TGTGCCAGCAGTTTTACTAGCGGGGGCGGAGAGACCCAGTACTTC; CDR3aa: CASSFTSGGGETQYF
abundance: NA; j_gene: TRBJ2-1; v_gene: TRBV20-1; d_gene: NA; CDR3nt: TGCAGTGCCAGGCAGGCAGACAATGAGCAGTTCTTC; CDR3aa: CSARQADNEQFF
abundance: few; j_gene: TRBJ2-5; v_gene: TRBV24-1; d_gene: NA; CDR3nt: TGTGCCACCAGTGATTTGGGGTGGAACCTTCAAGAGACCCAGTACTTC; CDR3aa: CATSDLGWNLQETQYF
abundance: NA; j_gene: TRBJ2-5; v_gene: TRBV20-1; d_gene: TRBD2; CDR3nt: TGCAGTGCCAGGAGCGGGGAGGAGACCCAGTACTTC; CDR3aa: CSARSGEETQYF
abundance: NA; j_gene: TRBJ1-2; v_gene: TRBV6-4; d_gene: NA; CDR3nt: TGTGCCAACTACAGGTATGGCTACACCTTC; CDR3aa: CANYRYGYTF
abundance: few; j_gene: TRBJ2-5; v_gene: TRBV6-5; d_gene: TRBD2; CDR3nt: TGTGCCAGCAGACACCGGACTAGCGCCCTCCAAGAGACCCAGTACTTC; CDR3aa: CASRHRTSALQETQYF
abundance: once; j_gene: TRBJ2-2; v_gene: TRBV3-1; d_gene: NA; CDR3nt: TGTGCCAGCAGCCAAGGGGAGGAGACCGGGGAGCTGTTTTTT; CDR3aa: CASSQGEETGELFF
abundance: few; j_gene: TRBJ1-2; v_gene: TRBV27; d_gene: NA; CDR3nt: TGTGCCAGCAGCCGCGACAGTTACCCCTATGGCTACACCTTC; CDR3aa: CASSRDSYPYGYTF
abundance: few; j_gene: TRBJ2-7; v_gene: TRBV28; d_gene: TRBD1; CDR3nt: TGTGCCAGCAGTTCCGGACAGGGGGCGCGGTACGAGCAGTACTTC; CDR3aa: CASSSGQGARYEQYF
abundance: few; j_gene: TRBJ2-7; v_gene: TRBV12-3/TRBV12-4; d_gene: TRBD2; CDR3nt: TGTGCCAGCAGCCCACCTGGACTAGCGGGGGGGAAGGCCTACGAGCAGTACTTC; CDR3aa: CASSPPGLAGGKAYEQYF
abundance: few; j_gene: TRBJ1-5; v_gene: TRBV7-9; d_gene: NA; CDR3nt: TGTGCCAGCAGCTTAGAGGCAGGCGACAATCAGCCCCAGCATTTT; CDR3aa: CASSLEAGDNQPQHF
abundance: NA; j_gene: TRBJ1-1; v_gene: TRBV7-9; d_gene: NA; CDR3nt: TGTGCCAGCAGCTTAGGGTGGGACACTGAAGCTTTCTTT; CDR3aa: CASSLGWDTEAFF
abundance: NA; j_gene: TRBJ1-4; v_gene: TRBV2; d_gene: NA; CDR3nt: TGTGCCAGCAGCCCCTCCCAGGGAACTAATGAAAAACTGTTTTTT; CDR3aa: CASSPSQGTNEKLFF
abundance: few; j_gene: TRBJ2-7; v_gene: TRBV10-3; d_gene: TRBD1; CDR3nt: TGTGCCATCAGCCAGGGACAGTCCCCCTACGAGCAGTACTTC; CDR3aa: CAISQGQSPYEQYF
abundance: NA; j_gene: TRBJ1-1; v_gene: TRBV7-2; d_gene: NA; CDR3nt: TGTGCCAGCAGCTACGGCCGGGAGACTGAAGCTTTCTTT; CDR3aa: CASSYGRETEAFF
abundance: NA; j_gene: TRBJ1-1; v_gene: TRBV9; d_gene: NA; CDR3nt: TGTGCCAGCAGCGTCGATGTCGAGGACACTGAAGCTTTCTTT; CDR3aa: CASSVDVEDTEAFF
abundance: NA; j_gene: TRBJ2-3; v_gene: TRBV28; d_gene: TRBD1; CDR3nt: TGTGCCAGCAGTCCGGGGACAGGCACAGCTACGCAGTATTTT; CDR3aa: CASSPGTGTATQYF
abundance: NA; j_gene: TRBJ2-3; v_gene: TRBV20-1; d_gene: NA; CDR3nt: TGCAGTGCCTACCCGGGGTCGCTTGGCACAGATACGCAGTATTTT; CDR3aa: CSAYPGSLGTDTQYF
abundance: few; j_gene: TRBJ1-1; v_gene: TRBV4-2; d_gene: NA; CDR3nt: TGTGCCAGCAGCCAAGATGCCCACAGTTATGCGAACACTGAAGCTTTCTTT; CDR3aa: CASSQDAHSYANTEAFF
abundance: NA; j_gene: TRBJ2-2; v_gene: TRBV6-6; d_gene: NA; CDR3nt: TGTGCCAGCAGCCTGGGCGCGGCCCTAAACACCGGGGAGCTGTTTTTT; CDR3aa: CASSLGAALNTGELFF
abundance: NA; j_gene: TRBJ1-5; v_gene: TRBV7-2; d_gene: NA; CDR3nt: TGTGCCAGCAGCTTAGAAGGGACGAAGCAGCCCCAGCATTTT; CDR3aa: CASSLEGTKQPQHF
abundance: NA; j_gene: TRBJ2-7; v_gene: TRBV25-1; d_gene: NA; CDR3nt: TGTGCCAGCAGTACGAATGGGGGGCTCTGGAGCTACGAGCAGTACTTC; CDR3aa: CASSTNGGLWSYEQYF
abundance: NA; j_gene: TRBJ1-2; v_gene: TRBV20-1; d_gene: NA; CDR3nt: TGCAGTGGGTACCGGGACACCTTCTATGGCTACACCTTC; CDR3aa: CSGYRDTFYGYTF
abundance: few; j_gene: TRBJ2-7; v_gene: TRBV25-1; d_gene: NA; CDR3nt: TGTGCCAGCAGTGCCCTCGGGTGGGGAGAGCAGTACTTC; CDR3aa: CASSALGWGEQYF
abundance: once; j_gene: TRBJ2-7; v_gene: TRBV9; d_gene: NA; CDR3nt: TGTGCCAGCAACGTAGCTGACGGAGAGCAGTACTTC; CDR3aa: CASNVADGEQYF
abundance: NA; j_gene: TRBJ2-7; v_gene: TRBV7-3; d_gene: NA; CDR3nt: TGTGCCAGCAGCCCCGGACAGATCTCCTACGAGCAGTACTTC; CDR3aa: CASSPGQISYEQYF
abundance: NA; j_gene: TRBJ2-7; v_gene: TRBV4-2; d_gene: NA; CDR3nt: TGTGCCAGCAGCGCAAACAGGGGGGGATCTTCCTACGAGCAGTACTTC; CDR3aa: CASSANRGGSSYEQYF
abundance: NA; j_gene: TRBJ2-1; v_gene: TRBV9; d_gene: NA; CDR3nt: TGTGCCAGCAGCGTAGTTAAGGGATCCGCTGAGCAGTTCTTC; CDR3aa: CASSVVKGSAEQFF
abundance: NA; j_gene: TRBJ2-7; v_gene: TRBV27; d_gene: TRBD1; CDR3nt: TGTGCCAGCAGTCCCTGGGACAGGGGCTTCTCCTACGAGCAGTACTTC; CDR3aa: CASSPWDRGFSYEQYF
abundance: NA; j_gene: TRBJ2-3; v_gene: TRBV25-1; d_gene: NA; CDR3nt: TGTGCCAGCAGTGAATCGGGATCCTCCCGGACAGATACGCAGTATTTT; CDR3aa: CASSESGSSRTDTQYF
abundance: few; j_gene: TRBJ1-2; v_gene: TRBV9; d_gene: NA; CDR3nt: TGTGCCAGCGTCGCTTATGGGTATGGCTACACCTTC; CDR3aa: CASVAYGYGYTF
abundance: NA; j_gene: TRBJ2-1; v_gene: TRBV28; d_gene: TRBD1; CDR3nt: TGTGCCAGCAGATTCGGGACAGAGAACAATGAGCAGTTCTTC; CDR3aa: CASRFGTENNEQFF
abundance: NA; j_gene: TRBJ2-7; v_gene: TRBV7-2; d_gene: NA; CDR3nt: TGTGCCAGCAGCCCCGACGGAGGGGGGTTCCCCTACGAGCAGTACTTC; CDR3aa: CASSPDGGGFPYEQYF
abundance: NA; j_gene: TRBJ1-2; v_gene: TRBV5-1; d_gene: NA; CDR3nt: TGCGCCAGCAGCTTGGCCGCGTGGGGAGGCTATGGCTACACCTTC; CDR3aa: CASSLAAWGGYGYTF
abundance: NA; j_gene: TRBJ1-1; v_gene: TRBV30; d_gene: NA; CDR3nt: TGTGCCTGGAGTGTTAAGGGCAGCCTGAACACTGAAGCTTTCTTT; CDR3aa: CAWSVKGSLNTEAFF
abundance: NA; j_gene: TRBJ2-5; v_gene: TRBV7-9; d_gene: TRBD1; CDR3nt: TGTGCCAGCAGCTTACGGGGGACAGGGGCAGAGACCCAGTACTTC; CDR3aa: CASSLRGTGAETQYF
abundance: NA; j_gene: TRBJ2-7; v_gene: TRBV29-1; d_gene: TRBD2; CDR3nt: TGCAGCGAGGCTAGCGGGGGACCCTACGAGCAGTACTTC; CDR3aa: CSEASGGPYEQYF
abundance: NA; j_gene: TRBJ2-7; v_gene: TRBV5-1; d_gene: TRBD1; CDR3nt: TGCGCCAGCAGCCCTGGACAGGGTCGGACGATGGAGCAGTACTTC; CDR3aa: CASSPGQGRTMEQYF
abundance: few; j_gene: TRBJ2-7; v_gene: TRBV29-1; d_gene: NA; CDR3nt: TGCAGCGTTGAGGGTTCAGGGGTTCAGGAGCAGTACTTC; CDR3aa: CSVEGSGVQEQYF
abundance: NA; j_gene: TRBJ2-4; v_gene: TRBV7-2; d_gene: NA; CDR3nt: TGTGCCAGCAGCCGCCCTGGGGACCCCGAACTAGCCAAAAACATTCAGTACTTC; CDR3aa: CASSRPGDPELAKNIQYF
abundance: NA; j_gene: TRBJ1-4; v_gene: TRBV6-6; d_gene: NA; CDR3nt: TGTGCCAGCACCGTAGCGGGGTCAACTAATGAAAAACTGTTTTTT; CDR3aa: CASTVAGSTNEKLFF
abundance: NA; j_gene: TRBJ1-1; v_gene: TRBV20-1; d_gene: TRBD1; CDR3nt: TGCAGTGCTAGAGCATGGGACAGGGATTACACTGAAGCTTTCTTT; CDR3aa: CSARAWDRDYTEAFF
abundance: NA; j_gene: TRBJ2-5; v_gene: TRBV29-1; d_gene: TRBD1; CDR3nt: TGCAGCATCCGGGACAGGGCGTTCCAAGAGACCCAGTACTTC; CDR3aa: CSIRDRAFQETQYF
abundance: NA; j_gene: TRBJ2-1; v_gene: TRBV9; d_gene: NA; CDR3nt: TGTGCCAGCGCTCGAGGTGGCACCGGGGAGCTGTTCTTC; CDR3aa: CASARGGTGELFF
abundance: NA; j_gene: TRBJ2-1; v_gene: TRBV11-2; d_gene: TRBD1; CDR3nt: TGTGCCAGCAGCCCAACACCGGGACAGGGGGCGCGATACAATGAGCAGTTCTTC; CDR3aa: CASSPTPGQGARYNEQFF
abundance: NA; j_gene: TRBJ2-1; v_gene: TRBV20-1; d_gene: TRBD2; CDR3nt: TGCAGTGGCAGACTAGCGGGGAGCACCTACAATGAGCAGTTCTTC; CDR3aa: CSGRLAGSTYNEQFF
abundance: NA; j_gene: TRBJ1-6; v_gene: TRBV12-3/TRBV12-4; d_gene: NA; CDR3nt: TGTGCCAGCAGTTTTTGGAGGAGGAGGAATTCACCCCTCCACTTT; CDR3aa: CASSFWRRRNSPLHF
abundance: NA; j_gene: TRBJ2-7; v_gene: TRBV12-3/TRBV12-4; d_gene: NA; CDR3nt: TGTGCCAGCCGGGAGCAAACTTACGAGCAGTACTTC; CDR3aa: CASREQTYEQYF
abundance: NA; j_gene: TRBJ1-1; v_gene: TRBV6-1; d_gene: NA; CDR3nt: TGTGCCAGCAGTGTATACAGGGCCCCCACTGAAGCTTTCTTT; CDR3aa: CASSVYRAPTEAFF
abundance: NA; j_gene: TRBJ2-6; v_gene: TRBV11-1; d_gene: TRBD1; CDR3nt: TGTGCCAGCAGCTTGGGACAGGCCCCATCTGGGGCCAACGTCCTGACTTTC; CDR3aa: CASSLGQAPSGANVLTF